Listed below are T cell receptor beta chains from one sample, sequenced in a study of blood T cell repertoires in COVID-19. Method: immunoSEQ multiplex PCR; TCRdb's copy keeps in-frame clones and lacks some. The sample yields around 300,000 clones, around 89% seen once. The sample taken for sequencing was peripheral blood. All receptors derive from a woman aged 40 to 49 with acute or convalescent COVID-19. Each CDR3 is given with its conserved first and last residue. Fields, in order: CDR3 length, J gene, clone size, D gene, V gene, CDR3 DNA, CDR3 protein. The D gene is left open where the match is weak. Rows give clone size only sometimes, using once, few, many, or a class for an expanded clone.

>16|TRBJ1-2|once|.|TRBV7-9
TGTGCCAGCAGCTATCGGGGCAGGGGAGACTCCTATGGCTACACCTTC
CASSYRGRGDSYGYTF
>16|TRBJ1-3|once|.|TRBV5-1
TGCGCCAGCAGCACCCGCCCCGGGACTTCTGGAAACACCATATATTTT
CASSTRPGTSGNTIYF
>16|TRBJ1-1|.|TRBD1|TRBV19
TGTGCCAGTAGTATCCGGACAGGGATTAAGGACACTGAAGCTTTCTTT
CASSIRTGIKDTEAFF
>16|TRBJ2-1|.|.|TRBV11-1
TGTGCCAGCAGCTTATATGGAAGCGGGTGGGTCGGCGAGCAGTTCTTC
CASSLYGSGWVGEQFF
>16|TRBJ1-1|.|.|TRBV9
TGTGCCAGCAGCGCTTCTACGGGAGCAGCCGGCACTGAAGCTTTCTTT
CASSASTGAAGTEAFF
>17|TRBJ1-3|.|TRBD1|TRBV3-1/TRBV3-2
TGTGCCAGCAGCCCGACGGGCACAGGGGCCTCTGGAAACACCATATATTTT
CASSPTGTGASGNTIYF
>11|TRBJ1-1|.|.|TRBV11-2
TGTGCCAGCAGTCCAAACACTGAAGCTTTCTTT
CASSPNTEAFF
>15|TRBJ1-3|.|.|TRBV7-2
TGTGCCAGCAGCTCACTAGGCAGGTTCGGAAACACCATATATTTT
CASSSLGRFGNTIYF
>15|TRBJ2-3|.|.|TRBV12-5
TGTGCTAGCCCCCTCATGCGGGGTCCAACAGATACGCAGTATTTT
CASPLMRGPTDTQYF
>12|TRBJ2-2|once|.|TRBV2
TGTGCCATTCCGGGTGGCACCGGGGAGCTGTTTTTT
CAIPGGTGELFF
>15|TRBJ1-1|.|TRBD1|TRBV25-1
TGTGCCAGCAGTGAATCTCAGGGGGCAATGACTGAAGCTTTCTTT
CASSESQGAMTEAFF
>16|TRBJ2-2|.|.|TRBV21-1
TGTGCCAGCAGCAAAGCGCAGAATCAGGACACCGGGGAGCTGTTTTTT
CASSKAQNQDTGELFF
>19|TRBJ2-3|.|TRBD2|TRBV6-6
TGTGCCAGCAGTCCTCGGCTCGTAAGACTAGCGGGGAGGGGCGGTACGCAGTATTTT
CASSPRLVRLAGRGGTQYF
>17|TRBJ1-6|.|TRBD1|TRBV7-8
TGTGCCAGCAGCGTTACTTTAGGGGGCCGTCGGTATTCACCCCTCCACTTT
CASSVTLGGRRYSPLHF
>13|TRBJ1-1|.|.|TRBV30
TGTGCCTGGAGTGTCCACGGGAACACTGAAGCTTTCTTT
CAWSVHGNTEAFF
>13|TRBJ1-2|.|.|TRBV10-2
TGCGCCAGCAGTGAACAGGACGGCTATGGCTACACCTTC
CASSEQDGYGYTF
>18|TRBJ1-1|few|TRBD1|TRBV19
TGTGCCAGTAGTCCTTTGGGGACAGGGGGCGATCATGGCACTGAAGCTTTCTTT
CASSPLGTGGDHGTEAFF
>17|TRBJ1-2|.|TRBD1|TRBV19
TGTGCCAGTAGATCCGACCTGACAGGGGGAACTAACTATGGCTACACCTTC
CASRSDLTGGTNYGYTF
>14|TRBJ2-2|.|.|TRBV5-4
TGTGCCAGCGGGGACATCCCAAACACCGGGGAGCTGTTTTTT
CASGDIPNTGELFF
>17|TRBJ2-3|.|TRBD1|TRBV3-1/TRBV3-2
TGTGCCAGCAGCCAGGCTCTGACAGGGGCCTCCACAGATACGCAGTATTTT
CASSQALTGASTDTQYF
>15|TRBJ1-3|once|TRBD1|TRBV6-6
TGTGCCAGCAGGACACAGGGGGCGCAGGGAAACACCATATATTTT
CASRTQGAQGNTIYF
>15|TRBJ1-2|.|.|TRBV6-6
TGTGCCAGCAGTTACTCCCAGGGTAGTAACTATGGCTACACCTTC
CASSYSQGSNYGYTF
>14|TRBJ1-3|.|.|TRBV19
TGTGCCAGTATGAGGGTCGGGGAATGGAACACCATATATTTT
CASMRVGEWNTIYF
>16|TRBJ2-3|.|TRBD2|TRBV5-6
TGTGCCAGCAGCTCCGCGGGGGGGCCCCCAACAGATACGCAGTATTTT
CASSSAGGPPTDTQYF
>15|TRBJ1-2|.|.|TRBV10-3
TGTGCCATACGGGAGGGGGGTCAACCTAACTATGGCTACACCTTC
CAIREGGQPNYGYTF
>14|TRBJ1-1|.|.|TRBV30
TGTGCCTGGAGTGGAACGTCTATGAACACTGAAGCTTTCTTT
CAWSGTSMNTEAFF
>14|TRBJ2-5|.|TRBD1|TRBV5-1
TGCGCCAGCAGCCCGGGACAGGGGGAGGAGACCCAGTACTTC
CASSPGQGEETQYF
>16|TRBJ1-1|.|.|TRBV7-7
TGTGCCAGCAGCTTAGTTGGGGCGGCAGGTCCAACTGAAGCTTTCTTT
CASSLVGAAGPTEAFF
>15|TRBJ2-5|.|.|TRBV11-3
TGTGCCAGCAGCTTAGACCCCATGCCTCAGGAGACCCAGTACTTC
CASSLDPMPQETQYF
>15|TRBJ1-5|once|.|TRBV9
TGTGCCAGCAGCGTAGGAGGGCTTAGCAATCAGCCCCAGCATTTT
CASSVGGLSNQPQHF
>16|TRBJ1-1|.|.|TRBV19
TGTGCCAGTAGTAGCCGCGGGACTCCCGGAAACACTGAAGCTTTCTTT
CASSSRGTPGNTEAFF
>13|TRBJ2-3|.|TRBD1|TRBV14
TGTGCCAGCAGCCAAGGAGACAGGGGTGCGCAGTATTTT
CASSQGDRGAQYF
>13|TRBJ2-5|few|TRBD2|TRBV12-3/TRBV12-4
TGTGCCAGCAGCCCTAGCGGACAAGAGACCCAGTACTTC
CASSPSGQETQYF
>16|TRBJ1-2|.|TRBD1|TRBV6-5
TGTGCCAGCAGTTCAGGCGTGACAGGGGGGCCCCATGGCTACACCTTC
CASSSGVTGGPHGYTF
>13|TRBJ2-5|once|.|TRBV11-3
TGTGCCAGCAGCTTAAGCTATCAAGAGACCCAGTACTTC
CASSLSYQETQYF
>14|TRBJ1-6|.|.|TRBV7-8
TGTGCCAGCAGTTACGCGGGCGTTAATTCACCCCTCCACTTT
CASSYAGVNSPLHF
>15|TRBJ1-1|.|.|TRBV15
TGTGCCACCAGCAGAGATACGATCGGCGGCACTGAAGCTTTCTTT
CATSRDTIGGTEAFF
>13|TRBJ2-3|.|.|TRBV29-1
TGCAGCCTTGGAAAGCAGGGAACAGATACGCAGTATTTT
CSLGKQGTDTQYF
>16|TRBJ1-1|.|TRBD1|TRBV5-1
TGCGCCAGCAGCAAGGACCCGACAGGGACGAACACTGAAGCTTTCTTT
CASSKDPTGTNTEAFF